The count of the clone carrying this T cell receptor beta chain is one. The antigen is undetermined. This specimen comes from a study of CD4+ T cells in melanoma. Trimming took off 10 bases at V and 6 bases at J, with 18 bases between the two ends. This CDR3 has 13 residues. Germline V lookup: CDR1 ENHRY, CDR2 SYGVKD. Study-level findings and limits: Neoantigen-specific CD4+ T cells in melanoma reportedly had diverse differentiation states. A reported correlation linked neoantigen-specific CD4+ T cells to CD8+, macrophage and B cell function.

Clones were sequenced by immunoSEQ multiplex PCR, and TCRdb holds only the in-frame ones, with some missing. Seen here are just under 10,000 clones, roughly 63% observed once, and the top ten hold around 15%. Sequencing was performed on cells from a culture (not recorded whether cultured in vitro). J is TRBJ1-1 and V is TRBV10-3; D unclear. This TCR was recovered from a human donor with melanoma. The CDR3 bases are TGTGCCAGCAGATCGAGGGATGCAGCTGAAGCTTTCTTT. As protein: CASRSRDAAEAFF.